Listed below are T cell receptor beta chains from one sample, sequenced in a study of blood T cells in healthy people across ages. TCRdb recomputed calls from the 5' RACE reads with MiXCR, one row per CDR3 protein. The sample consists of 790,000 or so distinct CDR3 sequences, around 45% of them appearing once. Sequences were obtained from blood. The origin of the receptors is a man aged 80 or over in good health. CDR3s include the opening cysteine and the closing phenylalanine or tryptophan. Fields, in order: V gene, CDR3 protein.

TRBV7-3	CASSLSPTSGRAPKTQYF
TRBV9	CASSVVFAGNEQFF
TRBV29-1	CSAKRDSTYEQYF
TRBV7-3	CASATAYQETQYF
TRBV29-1	CSVRDRGLTDTQYF
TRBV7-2	CASSLSGLAGVNEQYF
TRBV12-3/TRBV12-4	CASSTAGGRAYEQYF
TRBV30	CAWSRSGSEQYF
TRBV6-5	CASSQTGIPGEQFF
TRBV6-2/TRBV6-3	CASLESLGGADTQYF
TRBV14	CASSQGYRTPDTQYF
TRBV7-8	CASSLGGGGRDTEAFF
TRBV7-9	CASSSSFGTGEQPQHF
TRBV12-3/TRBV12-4	CASSSAGLNEQFF
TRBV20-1	CSALRPSGAYNEQFF
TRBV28	CASSRPWNTEAFF
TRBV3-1	CASSRLVWSGANVLTF
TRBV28	CASSLVRTGALLYEQYF
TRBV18	CASSPPLLPEHPYNEQFF
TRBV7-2	CASSLESVNYGYTF
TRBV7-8	CASSLVPAGGDEQFF
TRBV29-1	CSVEGVGGTYNEQFF
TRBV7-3	CASSLSLAGSVEQFF
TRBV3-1	CASSQRLSDTQYF
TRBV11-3	CASSTRLVTDTQYF
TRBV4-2	CASSQTDRPTDNEQYF
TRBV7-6	CASSSDVFRSNQPQHF
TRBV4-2	CASSQGGGSGNTIYF
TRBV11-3	CASSSPSPAAAYNEQFF
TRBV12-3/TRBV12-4	CASSLVDRYQETQYF
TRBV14	CASSQVKSSYNEQFF